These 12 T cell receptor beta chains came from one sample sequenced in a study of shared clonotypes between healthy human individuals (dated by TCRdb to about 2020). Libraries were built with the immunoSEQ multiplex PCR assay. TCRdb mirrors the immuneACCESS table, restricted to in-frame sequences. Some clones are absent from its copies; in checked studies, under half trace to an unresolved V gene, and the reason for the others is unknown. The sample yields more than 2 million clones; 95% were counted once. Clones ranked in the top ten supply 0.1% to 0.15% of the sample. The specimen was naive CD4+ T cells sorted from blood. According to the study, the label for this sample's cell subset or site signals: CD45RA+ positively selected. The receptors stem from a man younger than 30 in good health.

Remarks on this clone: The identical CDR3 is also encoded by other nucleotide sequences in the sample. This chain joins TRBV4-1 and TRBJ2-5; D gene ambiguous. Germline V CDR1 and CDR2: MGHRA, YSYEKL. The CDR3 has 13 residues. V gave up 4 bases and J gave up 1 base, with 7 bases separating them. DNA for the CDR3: TGCGCCAGCAGCCTCGCCCTCCAAGAGACCCAGTACTTC. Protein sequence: CASSLALQETQYF.

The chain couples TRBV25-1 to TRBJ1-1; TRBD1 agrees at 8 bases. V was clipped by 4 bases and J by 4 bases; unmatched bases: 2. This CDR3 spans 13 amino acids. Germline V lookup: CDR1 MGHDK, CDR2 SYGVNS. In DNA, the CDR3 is TGTGCCAGCAGTGGGACAGGGTCCACTGAAGCTTTCTTT. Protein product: CASSGTGSTEAFF.

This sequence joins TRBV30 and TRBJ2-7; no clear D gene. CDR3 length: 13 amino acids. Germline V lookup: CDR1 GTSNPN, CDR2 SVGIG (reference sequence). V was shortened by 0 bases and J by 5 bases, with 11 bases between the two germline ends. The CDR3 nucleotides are TGTGCCTGGAGTGTTGGCCGCCGCGACGAGCAGTACTTC. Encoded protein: CAWSVGRRDEQYF. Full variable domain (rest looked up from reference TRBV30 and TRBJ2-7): SQTIHQWPATLVQPVGSPLSLECTVEGTSNPNLYWYRQAAGRGLQLLFYSVGIGQISSEVPQNLSASRPQDRQFILSSKKLLLSDSGFYLCAWSVGRRDEQYFGPGTRLTVT.

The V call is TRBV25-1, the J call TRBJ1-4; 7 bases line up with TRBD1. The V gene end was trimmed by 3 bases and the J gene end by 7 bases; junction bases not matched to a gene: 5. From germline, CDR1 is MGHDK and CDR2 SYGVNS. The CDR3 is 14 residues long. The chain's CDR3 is CASSDTGAGEKLFF. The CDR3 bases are TGTGCCAGCAGTGACACAGGGGCCGGTGAAAAACTGTTTTTT.

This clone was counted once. The CDR3 here is CASSSSRDGPNTGELFF. CDR3 nucleotides: TGTGCCAGCAGCTCGTCTCGGGACGGACCGAACACCGGGGAGCTGTTTTTT. V gene TRBV5-4 combines with J gene TRBJ2-2; D is tentatively TRBD1 or TRBD2 (5 bases each). The V and J ends lost 3 bases and 0 bases respectively, with 15 bases between them. Per germline, CDR1 SGHNT and CDR2 YYREEE (reference sequence). The CDR3 runs 17 residues.

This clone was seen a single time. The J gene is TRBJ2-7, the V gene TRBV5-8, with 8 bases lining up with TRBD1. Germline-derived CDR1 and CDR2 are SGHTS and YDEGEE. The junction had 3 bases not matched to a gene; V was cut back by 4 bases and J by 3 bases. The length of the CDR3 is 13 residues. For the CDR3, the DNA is TGTGCCAGCAGCAGGGACAGGAGCTACGAGCAGTACTTC. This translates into CASSRDRSYEQYF.

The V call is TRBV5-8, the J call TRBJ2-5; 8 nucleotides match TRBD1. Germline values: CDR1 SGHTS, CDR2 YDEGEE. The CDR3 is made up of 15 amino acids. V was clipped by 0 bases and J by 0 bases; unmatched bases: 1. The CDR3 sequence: CASSLGQGNQETQYF. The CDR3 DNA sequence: TGTGCCAGCAGCTTGGGACAGGGGAACCAAGAGACCCAGTACTTC.

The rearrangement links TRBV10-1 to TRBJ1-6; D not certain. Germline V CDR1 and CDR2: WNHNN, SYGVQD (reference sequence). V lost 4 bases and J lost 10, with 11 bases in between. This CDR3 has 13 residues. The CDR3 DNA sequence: TGCGCCAGCAGTGTCCAAAACGGCTCACCCCTCCACTTT. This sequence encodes CASSVQNGSPLHF.

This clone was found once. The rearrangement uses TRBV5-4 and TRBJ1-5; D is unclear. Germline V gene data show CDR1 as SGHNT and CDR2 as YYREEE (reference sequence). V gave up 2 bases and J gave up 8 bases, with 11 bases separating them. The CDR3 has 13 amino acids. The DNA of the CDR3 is TGTGCCAGCAGCTTTGGACCCAGCAAGCCCCAGCATTTT. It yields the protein CASSFGPSKPQHF.

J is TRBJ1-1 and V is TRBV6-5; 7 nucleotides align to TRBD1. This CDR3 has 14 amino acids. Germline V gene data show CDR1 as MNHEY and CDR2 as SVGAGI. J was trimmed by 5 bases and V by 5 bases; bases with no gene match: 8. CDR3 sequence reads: CASSLFGGQTEAFF. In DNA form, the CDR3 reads TGTGCCAGCAGTCTCTTCGGGGGACAGACTGAAGCTTTCTTT.

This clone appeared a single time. CDR3 DNA sequence: TGTGCCAGCAGCGCAGGGACAGGGAATTACCAAGAGACCCAGTACTTC. It specifies CASSAGTGNYQETQYF. This rearrangement joins TRBV11-2 to TRBJ2-5, with 9 bases fitting TRBD1. With V trimmed by 5 bases and J by 0 bases, 7 bases remained unmatched. This CDR3 has 16 residues. The germline V gene encodes CDR1 SGHAT and CDR2 FQNNGV. Complete variable domain (other parts from reference TRBV11-2 and TRBJ2-5): EAGVAQSPRYKIIEKRQSVAFWCNPISGHATLYWYQQILGQGPKLLIQFQNNGVVDDSQLPKDRFSAERLKGVDSTLKIQPAKLEDSAVYLCASSAGTGNYQETQYFGPGTRLLVL.

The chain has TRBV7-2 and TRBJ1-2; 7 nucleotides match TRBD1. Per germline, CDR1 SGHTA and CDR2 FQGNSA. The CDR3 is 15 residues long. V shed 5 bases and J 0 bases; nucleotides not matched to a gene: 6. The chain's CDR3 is CASSRTTGANYGYTF. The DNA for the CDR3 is TGTGCCAGCAGCCGCACTACAGGGGCTAACTATGGCTACACCTTC. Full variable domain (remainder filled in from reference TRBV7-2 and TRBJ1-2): GAGVSQSPSNKVTEKGKDVELRCDPISGHTALYWYRQSLGQGLEFLIYFQGNSAPDKSGLPSDRFSAERTGGSVSTLTIQRTQQEDSAVYLCASSRTTGANYGYTFGSGTRLTVV.